The present entry profiles one T cell receptor (beta chain) with its context. The antigen is unknown. This sample stems from a study of cytomegalovirus exposure and HLA in healthy donors. Study summary: Samples from HLA-typed donors yielded about 85 million unique TCRs in an early data release.

Vbeta (60) and Jbeta (13) primers were used in the PCR. Generated by immunoSEQ multiplex PCR, the TCRdb table keeps only in-frame clones and is missing some. Seen here are about 160,000 clones, approximately 76% observed once, and the top ten hold over 1.2%. Whole-study results and caveats: Relative to the approximately 680-donor mean, N-insertions were reportedly fewer in an Asian-associated ancestry cluster in a later analysis. With later analysis, a missense DCLRE1C variant became linked to TCR beta V- and J-gene trimming. Rare TCR sequences dominated, though some public TCRs recurred in many donors.

The TCR sequence derives from a man between 60 and 75 years old in good health and CMV-seronegative. Sequenced input: PBMCs.

CDR3 DNA sequence: TGCGCCAGCAGCCAAGACGTCCTAGCGGGAGCCTCCTACAATGAGCAGTTCTTC. Translating it yields CASSQDVLAGASYNEQFF. This chain connects TRBV4-3 to TRBJ2-1; 10 nucleotides match TRBD2. Germline V gives CDR1 LGHNA, CDR2 YSLEER. This CDR3 is 18 amino acids long. J lost 0 bases, V lost 0 bases, and 5 bases had no gene match.